This T cell receptor beta chain was captured by sequencing in a study of beta chain features in type 1 diabetes. General study points: TCRB CDR3 length was moderately but significantly reduced in all four CD4+ subsets of Type 1 diabetes patients.

Per the germline V gene, CDR1 is SEHNR and CDR2 is FQNEAQ (reference sequence). Trimming took 5 bases from V and 4 from J; bases not matched to a gene: 7. The CDR3 contains 15 residues. With respect to this clone: The antigen is undetermined.

The sequenced template was cDNA made from the entire isolated RNA. The data were produced by immunoSEQ multiplex PCR, yet TCRdb's version contains in-frame clones alone and is incomplete. The data contain 160,000 or so clones, about 9% of them singletons. The chain combines TRBV7-9 with TRBJ2-2, with 7 bases that match TRBD2. The specimen sequenced was central memory CD4+ T cells from blood. The receptor's source is a woman between 18 and 29 years old with type 1 diabetes. Written as DNA, the CDR3 is TGTGCCAGCAGCCCCTTGGGAGGGACCACCGGGGAGCTGTTTTTT. This encodes CASSPLGGTTGELFF.